Listed below are T cell receptor beta chains from one sample, sequenced in a study of blood T cell repertoires in COVID-19. Produced via immunoSEQ multiplex PCR; TCRdb's table is partial and in-frame only. The table records 200,000 to 250,000 clones, 70% to 90% of them present only once. Input material: PBMCs or T cells enriched from blood (not recorded which). These receptors were obtained from a man aged 25-40 years who had recovered from COVID-19. Each CDR3 is given with its conserved first and last residue. The order of the fields is J gene, clone size, D gene, V gene, CDR3 protein, CDR3 DNA. The D gene is left open where the match is weak. Not all rows give a size; the values are once, few, many and, for expanded clones, a class.

J: TRBJ1-4; size: NA; D: TRBD1; V: TRBV12-3/TRBV12-4; CDR3: CASSRQGAKLFF; DNA: TGTGCCAGCAGCCGACAGGGGGCGAAACTGTTTTTT
J: TRBJ1-2; size: NA; D: NA; V: TRBV7-9; CDR3: CASSPVKYDNYGYTF; DNA: TGTGCCAGCAGCCCAGTCAAGTACGATAACTATGGCTACACCTTC
J: TRBJ1-1; size: once; D: NA; V: TRBV28; CDR3: CASSLGTRGSLLEAFF; DNA: TGTGCCAGCAGCCTCGGGACTCGTGGAAGTTTACTTGAAGCTTTCTTT
J: TRBJ1-3; size: NA; D: NA; V: TRBV7-9; CDR3: CASSLARPTGGNTIYF; DNA: TGTGCCAGCAGCTTAGCCAGACCGACAGGAGGAAACACCATATATTTT
J: TRBJ1-2; size: NA; D: NA; V: TRBV4-3; CDR3: CASSQVGVIQAGYTF; DNA: TGCGCCAGCAGCCAAGTGGGCGTAATCCAGGCTGGCTACACCTTC
J: TRBJ1-2; size: NA; D: NA; V: TRBV30; CDR3: CAWSVLIWNYGYTF; DNA: TGTGCCTGGAGTGTACTTATCTGGAACTATGGCTACACCTTC
J: TRBJ1-1; size: once; D: NA; V: TRBV6-5; CDR3: CASMPGTLNEAFF; DNA: TGTGCCAGCATGCCCGGGACACTGAATGAAGCTTTCTTT
J: TRBJ2-5; size: NA; D: TRBD2; V: TRBV28; CDR3: CASNRLAGEGKTQYF; DNA: TGTGCCAGCAATAGACTAGCGGGAGAGGGGAAGACCCAGTACTTC
J: TRBJ2-7; size: few; D: TRBD2; V: TRBV27; CDR3: CARRPLPWREGHYEQYF; DNA: TGTGCCAGGAGACCCCTCCCCTGGCGGGAGGGCCACTACGAGCAGTACTTC
J: TRBJ2-1; size: NA; D: TRBD2; V: TRBV4-3; CDR3: CASSRERGPYNEQFF; DNA: TGCGCCAGCAGCCGAGAGCGGGGGCCATACAATGAGCAGTTCTTC
J: TRBJ2-5; size: NA; D: NA; V: TRBV3-1/TRBV3-2; CDR3: CASSQDSWAATQYF; DNA: TGTGCCAGCAGCCAAGATTCATGGGCCGCGACCCAGTACTTC
J: TRBJ1-2; size: NA; D: TRBD1; V: TRBV6-5; CDR3: CASSSDRVEYGYTF; DNA: TGTGCCAGCAGTTCCGACAGGGTTGAATATGGCTACACCTTC
J: TRBJ2-7; size: NA; D: TRBD1; V: TRBV6-6; CDR3: CASRLSGGTGVYEQYF; DNA: TGTGCCAGCAGACTCAGTGGGGGGACAGGGGTTTACGAGCAGTACTTC
J: TRBJ1-1; size: NA; D: TRBD1; V: TRBV5-4; CDR3: CASSRQGAYGTEAFF; DNA: TGTGCCAGCTCCCGACAGGGGGCGTACGGCACTGAAGCTTTCTTT
J: TRBJ2-2; size: NA; D: NA; V: TRBV13; CDR3: CASSLPGPFTGELFF; DNA: TGTGCCAGCAGCCTGCCGGGTCCTTTCACCGGGGAGCTGTTTTTT
J: TRBJ1-5; size: NA; D: NA; V: TRBV6-1; CDR3: CASSEGAGWNQPQHF; DNA: TGTGCCAGCAGTGAGGGGGCAGGGTGGAATCAGCCCCAGCATTTT
J: TRBJ1-4; size: once; D: TRBD1; V: TRBV6-5; CDR3: CASSRQGAGEKLFF; DNA: TGTGCCAGCAGTCGGCAGGGGGCAGGGGAAAAACTGTTTTTT
J: TRBJ2-1; size: NA; D: NA; V: TRBV6-6; CDR3: CASSFGGNYNEQFF; DNA: TGTGCCAGCAGTTTTGGGGGGAACTACAATGAGCAGTTCTTC
J: TRBJ1-3; size: once; D: NA; V: TRBV18; CDR3: CASSPPVNTIYF; DNA: TGTGCCAGCTCACCCCCAGTAAACACCATATATTTT
J: TRBJ1-5; size: NA; D: TRBD1; V: TRBV10-3; CDR3: CATGTENQPQHF; DNA: TGTGCCACCGGGACAGAGAATCAGCCCCAGCATTTT
J: TRBJ2-1; size: few; D: TRBD1; V: TRBV9; CDR3: CASSPRPQGAHEQFF; DNA: TGTGCCAGCAGCCCGCGTCCGCAGGGGGCGCATGAGCAGTTCTTC
J: TRBJ1-5; size: NA; D: NA; V: TRBV12-3/TRBV12-4; CDR3: CASSLSPVQPQHF; DNA: TGTGCCAGCAGTTTAAGCCCCGTTCAGCCCCAGCATTTT
J: TRBJ1-2; size: many; D: NA; V: TRBV30; CDR3: CAWSPPDRRYGYTF; DNA: TGTGCCTGGAGTCCCCCTGACAGGCGCTATGGCTACACCTTC
J: TRBJ2-1; size: NA; D: TRBD2; V: TRBV3-1/TRBV3-2; CDR3: CASSQEGAGGRNEQFF; DNA: TGTGCCAGCAGCCAAGAGGGTGCGGGAGGGAGAAATGAGCAGTTCTTC
J: TRBJ2-3; size: few; D: NA; V: TRBV4-1; CDR3: CASSRRIPDTQYF; DNA: TGCGCCAGCAGCCGGCGGATCCCAGATACGCAGTATTTT
J: TRBJ1-2; size: NA; D: TRBD1; V: TRBV7-9; CDR3: CASSTGQGNYGYTF; DNA: TGTGCCAGCAGTACCGGACAGGGGAACTATGGCTACACCTTC
J: TRBJ1-5; size: NA; D: NA; V: TRBV5-6; CDR3: CAKTPSDSYSNQPQHF; DNA: TGTGCCAAAACGCCTTCGGACTCCTATAGCAATCAGCCCCAGCATTTT
J: TRBJ1-2; size: NA; D: NA; V: TRBV5-4; CDR3: CASSLGQASYGYTF; DNA: TGTGCCAGCAGCTTGGGGCAGGCTTCCTATGGCTACACCTTC
J: TRBJ2-7; size: once; D: TRBD2; V: TRBV3-1/TRBV3-2; CDR3: CASSQGGSGRAFSYEQYF; DNA: TGTGCCAGCAGCCAAGGGGGTAGCGGGAGGGCCTTCTCCTACGAGCAGTACTTC
J: TRBJ2-1; size: few; D: NA; V: TRBV7-9; CDR3: CASSSGTPDNEQFF; DNA: TGTGCCAGCAGCTCCGGGACACCAGACAATGAGCAGTTCTTC
J: TRBJ2-1; size: NA; D: TRBD2; V: TRBV11-3; CDR3: CASSAIPGLVNEQFF; DNA: TGTGCCAGCAGCGCTATCCCGGGACTAGTGAATGAGCAGTTCTTC